A single sample is the source of the 32 T cell receptor beta chains below, sequenced in a study of T cells after yellow fever vaccination. Each CDR3 protein is one row after TCRdb ran MiXCR on the 5' RACE reads. This table holds about 310,000 distinct CDR3 sequences, around 3.6% found once. The specimen comprised PBMCs, sampled on the day of the yellow fever booster vaccination. The receptors come from a young man who received the YFV17D yellow fever vaccine.

This clonotype was recorded at least ten times. This chain joins TRBV5-1 and TRBJ2-3; 7 nucleotides line up with TRBD2. Germline loops: CDR1 SGHRS, CDR2 YFSETQ. The CDR3 length is 16 residues. V was clipped by 0 bases and J by 0 bases; unmatched bases: 4. DNA for the CDR3: TGCGCCAGCAGCTTGGGGGTGCGGGGGAGCACAGATACGCAGTATTTT. Its protein product is CASSLGVRGSTDTQYF.

This clonotype was seen a few times. The genes are TRBV4-3 and TRBJ2-3; D not certain. V was trimmed by 3 bases and J by 2 bases, leaving 9 bases between them. Germline V CDR1 and CDR2: LGHNA, YSLEER. The CDR3 contains 14 residues. This chain's CDR3 is CASSHTDLTDTQYF. The CDR3 DNA is TGCGCCAGCAGCCATACGGACCTCACAGATACGCAGTATTTT.

This clonotype showed up just once. A read error may be the cause here, since a much bigger clone is one base away. The rearrangement links TRBV11-2 to TRBJ2-5; D gene ambiguous. CDR1 and CDR2 from the germline V gene are SGHAT and FQNNGV. This CDR3 has 14 residues. This CDR3 reads CACSLWGYQETQYF. The CDR3 bases are TGTGCCTGCAGCTTATGGGGATACCAAGAGACCCAGTACTTC.

V usage is TRBV4-2 and J usage is TRBJ1-2, with a tentative D call TRBD1 (5 bases). Trimming took off 0 bases at V and 0 bases at J, with 14 bases between the two ends. The CDR3 runs to 17 residues. Germline V gene sequence: CDR1 LGHNA, CDR2 YNFKEQ. CDR3 coding DNA: TGTGCCAGCAGCCAAGACGGGATCGACAGATCTAACTATGGCTACACCTTC. Translated: CASSQDGIDRSNYGYTF.

The chain joins TRBV5-1 to TRBJ2-3, with a possible D match to TRBD2 (5 bases). The CDR3 runs 14 residues. The germline V gene encodes CDR1 SGHRS and CDR2 YFSETQ. Trimming pared 5 bases from V and 0 bases from J, leaving 10 bases between. In nucleotides, the CDR3 is TGCGCCAGCAGGACGGGAACTAGCACAGATACGCAGTATTTT. It translates to CASRTGTSTDTQYF.

The chain joins TRBV7-9 to TRBJ2-1; TRBD2 agrees at 9 bases. The CDR3 has 17 residues. V shed 5 bases, J shed 4 bases, and the junction held 12 bases outside the gene matches. Germline lookup yields CDR1 SEHNR and CDR2 FQNEAQ (reference sequence). The chain's CDR3 is CASSPGVLGLAYNEQFF. In nucleotides, the CDR3 is TGTGCCAGCAGCCCCGGCGTGTTGGGACTAGCTTACAATGAGCAGTTCTTC. Variable domain in full (rest from reference TRBV7-9 and TRBJ2-1): DTGVSQNPRHKITKRGQNVTFRCDPISEHNRLYWYRQTLGQGPEFLTYFQNEAQLEKSRLLSDRFSAERPKGSFSTLEIQRTEQGDSAMYLCASSPGVLGLAYNEQFFGPGTRLTVL.

This clonotype was counted ten times or more. V is TRBV14 and J is TRBJ2-7, with 9 bases identical to TRBD1. Germline V lookup: CDR1 SGHDN, CDR2 FVKESK. Trimming took 5 bases from V and 5 from J; bases not matched to a gene: 7. The CDR3 spans 14 residues. Here the CDR3 DNA reads TGTGCCAGCAGCTTGGACAGGGGTGGCCACGAGCAGTACTTC. Protein product: CASSLDRGGHEQYF.

This clonotype came up a few times. The chain has TRBV7-8 and TRBJ2-3; D uncertain. Per the germline V gene, CDR1 is SGHVS and CDR2 is FQNEAQ. V lost 2 bases to trimming and J lost 2 bases, with 14 bases between them. This CDR3 is built from 16 residues. CDR3 nucleotide sequence: TGTGCCAGCAGCTTAAAGGGCAGTTTGATCACAGATACGCAGTATTTT. Translating it yields CASSLKGSLITDTQYF. Supplemented by reference TRBV7-8 and TRBJ2-3, the full variable domain reads GAGVSQSPRYKVAKRGQDVALRCDPISGHVSLFWYQQALGQGPEFLTYFQNEAQLDKSGLPSDRFFAERPEGSVSTLKIQRTQQEDSAVYLCASSLKGSLITDTQYFGPGTRLTVL.

This clonotype was seen only a few times. The chain has TRBV24-1 and TRBJ2-3; D not resolved. Germline V CDR1 and CDR2: KGHDR, SFDVKD. The ends were cut back, 3 bases at V and 2 bases at J, with 11 bases in the middle. This CDR3 has 15 residues. The CDR3 nucleotides are TGTGCCACCAGTGATCGGACGGTTTCCACAGATACGCAGTATTTT. This gives the protein CATSDRTVSTDTQYF.

This clonotype has just a few counts. The chain carries TRBV18 and TRBJ1-2; D perhaps matches TRBD1 (5 bases). Germline CDR1 is KGHSH and CDR2 is LQKENI. V gave up 3 bases and J gave up 5 bases, with 10 bases separating them. The CDR3 is 13 residues long. The CDR3 loop is CASSPAGSYGYTF. The CDR3 nucleotides read TGTGCCAGCTCACCGGCAGGGTCGTATGGCTACACCTTC.

There are a few counts of this clonotype. In nucleotides, the CDR3 is TGCAGCGTTGAATCGTGGTACAGGGGGTCGGCGAACACTGAAGCTTTCTTT. Protein: CSVESWYRGSANTEAFF. V is TRBV29-1 and J is TRBJ1-1; 8 bases fit TRBD1. In germline, CDR1 is SQVTM, CDR2 ANQGSEA. This CDR3 comprises 17 residues. V shed 2 bases, J shed 1 base, and the junction held 12 bases outside the gene matches. Looking up the rest from reference TRBV29-1 and TRBJ1-1 gives the full variable domain: SAVISQKPSRDICQRGTSLTIQCQVDSQVTMMFWYRQQPGQSLTLIATANQGSEATYESGFVIDKFPISRPNLTFSTLTVSNMSPEDSSIYLCSVESWYRGSANTEAFFGQGTRLTVV.

V and J are TRBV27 and TRBJ2-7; a possible D gene is TRBD2 (5 bases). Germline V gives CDR1 MNHEY, CDR2 SMNVEV (reference sequence). The ends were cut back, 5 bases at V and 7 bases at J, with 21 bases in the middle. CDR3 length: 15 amino acids. The CDR3 DNA reads as TGTGCCAGCAGTCGTACACCGGGGTCCGGTAGGGAGCAGTACTTC. Its protein product is CASSRTPGSGREQYF.

This clonotype has a handful of counts. This CDR3 reads CASSPRFLNSPLHF. The DNA for the CDR3 is TGTGCCAGCAGTCCGCGTTTCCTGAATTCACCCCTCCACTTT. The gene calls are TRBV12-3 or TRBV12-4 and TRBJ1-6; D gene ambiguous. The CDR3 consists of 14 residues. With 5 bases removed from V and 7 bases from J, the gap between germline ends came to 12 bases.

The chain couples TRBV20-1 to TRBJ1-5, with 7 nucleotides matching TRBD1. The CDR3 covers 13 residues. The V segment lost 6 bases and the J segment 6 bases; nucleotides outside the gene matches: 8. From germline, CDR1 is DFQATT and CDR2 SNEGSKA (reference sequence). CDR3 amino acids: CSAVEGAGQPQHF. In DNA form, the CDR3 reads TGCAGTGCCGTGGAGGGGGCAGGTCAGCCCCAGCATTTT.

This clonotype occurred many times. The chain has TRBV6-1 and TRBJ1-2; D uncertain. CDR1 is MNHNS, CDR2 SASEGT, per germline. The CDR3 consists of 14 residues. V lost 0 bases, J lost 3 bases, and 8 bases lay in between. This CDR3 reads CASSEAVWDYGYTF. The CDR3 coding sequence is TGTGCCAGCAGTGAAGCGGTATGGGACTATGGCTACACCTTC.

This clonotype appeared a few times. The chain is built from TRBV6-2 or TRBV6-3 and TRBJ2-2; TRBD1 matches at 7 bases. Germline CDR1 is MNHEY and CDR2 is SVGEGT. The CDR3 runs 16 residues. V lost 6 bases, J lost 4 bases, and 11 bases stayed unmatched. CDR3 in amino acids: CASSTARQGPTGELFF. CDR3 nucleotides: TGTGCCAGCAGCACCGCCCGACAGGGCCCCACCGGGGAGCTGTTTTTT.

J is TRBJ2-5 and V is TRBV6-1, with 9 bases aligning to TRBD1. The trim removed 6 bases at V and 5 bases at J, leaving 13 bases unmatched. The CDR3 consists of 16 residues. Per germline, CDR1 MNHNS and CDR2 SASEGT. The CDR3 nucleotides are TGTGCCAGCAGAACTACTGGGACAGGGTGGGGGGAGACCCAGTACTTC. Translating gives CASRTTGTGWGETQYF.

This clonotype was detected ten times or more. The chain combines TRBV9 with TRBJ2-5; 12 nucleotides align to TRBD2. The V segment lost 1 base and the J segment 2 bases; nucleotides outside the gene matches: 6. CDR3 size: 17 residues. Per germline, CDR1 SGDLS and CDR2 YYNGEE. The CDR3 sequence is CASSVRLAGDPQETQYF. The DNA for the CDR3 is TGTGCCAGCAGCGTAAGACTAGCGGGGGACCCGCAAGAGACCCAGTACTTC.

J is TRBJ2-3 and V is TRBV5-6, with D perhaps TRBD2 (7 bases). Germline values: CDR1 SGHDT, CDR2 YYEEEE. V was shortened by 1 base and J by 0 bases, with 21 bases between the two germline ends. This CDR3 comprises 19 residues. CDR3 sequence: CASSLIGTGGGVSTDTQYF. As DNA, the CDR3 is TGTGCCAGCAGCTTGATCGGGACTGGCGGGGGCGTTAGCACAGATACGCAGTATTTT.

This clonotype was detected only a few times. The J gene is TRBJ2-2, the V gene TRBV3-1; D is ambiguous. Trimming cost V 1 base and J 9 bases, with 9 bases left between them. Germline V gives CDR1 LGHDT, CDR2 YNNKEL (reference sequence). The CDR3 sequence is 13 residues long. DNA for the CDR3: TGTGCCAGCAGCCAAGGATTGCGGTGGGAGCTGTTTTTT. Its translation: CASSQGLRWELFF.

This clonotype was seen repeatedly, ten times or more. This sequence joins TRBV14 and TRBJ1-3; D is ambiguous. V lost 5 bases, J lost 4 bases, and 12 bases lay in between. This CDR3 has 14 amino acids. Germline CDR1 reads SGHDN; CDR2 reads FVKESK. CDR3: CASSWAASGNTIYF. The CDR3 nucleotides are TGTGCCAGCAGCTGGGCGGCGTCGGGAAACACCATATATTTT.

This clonotype has only a few counts. The V and J genes are TRBV5-1 and TRBJ2-3; D is unclear. Trimming took off 4 bases at V and 0 bases at J, with 12 bases between the two ends. Germline assignment: CDR1 SGHRS and CDR2 YFSETQ. The CDR3 spans 15 residues. The CDR3 sequence is CASSPGAISTDTQYF. As DNA, the CDR3 is TGCGCCAGCAGCCCCGGCGCTATTAGCACAGATACGCAGTATTTT.

This sequence joins TRBV2 and TRBJ2-2; TRBD1 agrees at 11 bases. V was pared by 6 bases and J by 7 bases, with 7 bases of the junction left unmatched. CDR1 is SNHLY, CDR2 FYNNEI, per germline. The CDR3 covers 15 residues. CDR3 amino acids: CASSPDRGHDGELFF. The CDR3 DNA reads as TGTGCCAGCAGCCCGGACAGGGGGCATGACGGGGAGCTGTTTTTT.

This clonotype was observed at least ten times. The chain recombines TRBV10-3 with TRBJ2-3; 10 bases fit TRBD2. Germline assignment: CDR1 ENHRY and CDR2 SYGVKD. This CDR3 has 19 residues. V dropped 5 bases and J dropped 2; count of bases not matched to a gene: 16. CDR3 sequence: CAISLGSGGPLRYTDTQYF. The CDR3 bases are TGTGCCATCAGTCTTGGTAGCGGGGGGCCCTTACGATACACAGATACGCAGTATTTT.

This clonotype was detected many times. The chain links TRBV20-1 to TRBJ2-1; 10 nucleotides line up with TRBD2. Trimming removed 5 bases from V and 3 bases from J; junction bases left unmatched: 7. Germline V gene data show CDR1 as DFQATT and CDR2 as SNEGSKA (reference sequence). CDR3 length: 15 amino acids. The CDR3 sequence: CSAPTVAGGYNEQFF. Written as DNA, the CDR3 is TGCAGTGCTCCGACTGTAGCGGGGGGCTACAATGAGCAGTTCTTC.

This clonotype appeared a few times. The chain's CDR3 is CASRSSRVIQETQYF. In nucleotides, the CDR3 is TGTGCAAGTCGCTCCTCGAGGGTAATCCAAGAGACCCAGTACTTC. The rearrangement joins TRBV12-2 to TRBJ2-5; TRBD2 is taken as the D call from the table, unchecked against the DNA. TRBV12-2 is marked as a pseudogene. This CDR3 comprises 15 residues.

At least ten counts were recorded for this clonotype. V and J are TRBV7-2 and TRBJ2-5; 7 bases match TRBD2. CDR1 and CDR2 from the germline V gene are SGHTA and FQGNSA. Trimming cost V 5 bases and J 4 bases; bases outside gene matches: 10. The CDR3 totals 15 residues. The CDR3 nucleotides are TGTGCCAGCAGCCCGGGGGGAGTATCGGGAGAGACCCAGTACTTC. It specifies CASSPGGVSGETQYF.

There are many counts of this clonotype. This rearrangement joins TRBV27 to TRBJ2-7, with a tentative D call TRBD1 (6 bases). Trimming cost V 5 bases and J 0 bases, with 14 bases left between them. CDR1 and CDR2 (germline): MNHEY, SMNVEV (reference sequence). The CDR3 has 15 residues. Here the CDR3 reads CASSIGRGGSYEQYF. CDR3 bases: TGTGCCAGCAGTATCGGGCGAGGGGGCTCCTACGAGCAGTACTTC.

This clonotype was recorded many times. The J gene is TRBJ2-5, the V gene TRBV4-2; 7 nucleotides align to TRBD1. The V and J ends lost 3 bases and 5 bases, in that order; junction bases with no gene match: 15. Germline V gene sequence: CDR1 LGHNA, CDR2 YNFKEQ. The CDR3 contains 17 residues. CDR3 sequence: CASSQAGLQGLRETQYF. CDR3 sequence (DNA): TGTGCCAGCAGCCAGGCGGGCCTACAGGGGTTACGCGAGACCCAGTACTTC.

This clonotype has more than one count but fewer than ten. This rearrangement joins TRBV9 to TRBJ1-2; TRBD1 matches 12 bases. After removal of 0 bases from V and 8 bases from J, the junction contained 5 bases not matched to a gene. This CDR3 contains 15 residues. Germline assignment: CDR1 SGDLS and CDR2 YYNGEE. The CDR3 loop reads CASSVEPGTGGGYTF. In DNA form, the CDR3 reads TGTGCCAGCAGCGTAGAGCCTGGGACAGGGGGCGGCTACACCTTC. The full variable domain, with the rest looked up from reference TRBV9 and TRBJ1-2, is DSGVTQTPKHLITATGQRVTLRCSPRSGDLSVYWYQQSLDQGLQFLIQYYNGEERAKGNILERFSAQQFPDLHSELNLSSLELGDSALYFCASSVEPGTGGGYTFGSGTRLTVV.

This clonotype was detected a few times. The chain is built from TRBV24-1 and TRBJ2-1; TRBD2 might be the D (6 bases). Trimming removed 2 bases from V and 9 bases from J, with 13 bases in between. The CDR3 runs to 14 residues. Germline values: CDR1 KGHDR, CDR2 SFDVKD. Here the CDR3 DNA reads TGTGCCACCAGTGATTCGAGACTAGTAGGTGAGCAGTTCTTC. Translated: CATSDSRLVGEQFF.

A few counts support this clonotype. The chain has TRBV7-2 and TRBJ2-7; D call uncertain. The V gene's germline CDR1 is SGHTA and CDR2 FQGNSA. The V end lost 5 bases, the J end lost 1 base, and 15 bases lay between the germline ends. This CDR3 has 15 residues. CDR3 nucleotides: TGTGCCAGCAGCCCATTACCCCCACCTTCCTACGAGCAGTACTTC. This codes for CASSPLPPPSYEQYF.